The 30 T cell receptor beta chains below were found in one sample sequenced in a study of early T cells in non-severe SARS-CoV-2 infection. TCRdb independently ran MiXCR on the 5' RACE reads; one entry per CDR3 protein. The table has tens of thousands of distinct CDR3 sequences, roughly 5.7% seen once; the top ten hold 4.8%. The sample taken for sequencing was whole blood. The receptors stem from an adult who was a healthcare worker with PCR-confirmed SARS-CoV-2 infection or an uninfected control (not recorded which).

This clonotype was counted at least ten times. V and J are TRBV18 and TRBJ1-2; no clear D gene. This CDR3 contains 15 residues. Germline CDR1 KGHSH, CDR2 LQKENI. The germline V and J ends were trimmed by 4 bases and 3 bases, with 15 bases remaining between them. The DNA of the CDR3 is TGTGCCAGCTCACGGGATGCGGTGGCTGACTATGGCTACACCTTC. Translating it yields CASSRDAVADYGYTF.

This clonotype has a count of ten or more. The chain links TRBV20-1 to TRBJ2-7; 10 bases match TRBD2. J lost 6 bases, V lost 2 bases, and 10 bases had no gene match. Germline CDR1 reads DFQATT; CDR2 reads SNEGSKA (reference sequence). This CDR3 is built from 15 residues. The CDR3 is CSARMIAGGFSEQYF. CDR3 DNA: TGCAGTGCTAGAATGATAGCGGGAGGATTCTCCGAGCAGTACTTC.

The CDR3 sequence is CASSRHHPAGLADYEQYF. CDR3 DNA: TGTGCCAGCAGTCGACACCACCCCGCGGGACTAGCGGACTACGAGCAGTACTTC. The J gene is TRBJ2-7, the V gene TRBV6-5; 11 bases are a match to TRBD2. The CDR3 consists of 18 residues. Germline V gene data show CDR1 as MNHEY and CDR2 as SVGAGI. The V gene end was trimmed by 5 bases and the J gene end by 3 bases; junction bases not matched to a gene: 15.

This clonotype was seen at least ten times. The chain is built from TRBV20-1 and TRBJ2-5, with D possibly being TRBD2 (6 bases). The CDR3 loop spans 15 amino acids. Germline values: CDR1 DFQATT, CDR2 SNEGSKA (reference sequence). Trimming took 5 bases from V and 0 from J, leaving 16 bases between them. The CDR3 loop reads CSAGRGESNQETQYF. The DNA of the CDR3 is TGCAGTGCTGGCCGCGGGGAATCCAACCAAGAGACCCAGTACTTC.

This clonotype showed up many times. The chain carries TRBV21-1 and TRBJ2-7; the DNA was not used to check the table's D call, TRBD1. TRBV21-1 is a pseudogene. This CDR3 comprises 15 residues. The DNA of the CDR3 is TGTGCCAGCAGCCCCCCCGGGACAGGGATATACGAGCAGTACTTC. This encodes CASSPPGTGIYEQYF.

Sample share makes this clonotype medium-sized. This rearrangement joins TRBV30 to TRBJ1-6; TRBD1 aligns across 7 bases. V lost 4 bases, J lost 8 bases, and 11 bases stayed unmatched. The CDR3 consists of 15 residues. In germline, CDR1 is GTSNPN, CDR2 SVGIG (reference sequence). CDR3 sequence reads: CAWTDGTAPYSPLHF. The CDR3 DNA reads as TGTGCCTGGACCGACGGGACAGCTCCCTATTCACCCCTCCACTTT.

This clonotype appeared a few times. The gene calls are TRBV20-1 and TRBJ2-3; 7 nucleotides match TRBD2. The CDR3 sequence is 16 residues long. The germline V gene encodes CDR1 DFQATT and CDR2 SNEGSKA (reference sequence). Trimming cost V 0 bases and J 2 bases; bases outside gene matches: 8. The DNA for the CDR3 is TGCAGTGCTAGAGATTTAGGCGGGAGCCACACAGATACGCAGTATTTT. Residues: CSARDLGGSHTDTQYF.

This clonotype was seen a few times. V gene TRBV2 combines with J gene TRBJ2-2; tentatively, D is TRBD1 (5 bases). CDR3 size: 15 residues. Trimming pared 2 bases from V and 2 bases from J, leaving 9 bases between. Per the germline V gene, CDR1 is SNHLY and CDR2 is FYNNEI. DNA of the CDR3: TGTGCCAGCAGTGAACCAGACAGAAACACCGGGGAGCTGTTTTTT. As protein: CASSEPDRNTGELFF.

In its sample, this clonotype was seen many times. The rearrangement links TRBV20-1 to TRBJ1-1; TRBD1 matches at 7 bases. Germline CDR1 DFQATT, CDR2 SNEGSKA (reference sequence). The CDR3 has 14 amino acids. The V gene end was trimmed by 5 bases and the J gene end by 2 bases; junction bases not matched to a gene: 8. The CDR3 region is CSALAGQINTEAFF. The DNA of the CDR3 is TGCAGTGCTCTAGCGGGACAGATAAACACTGAAGCTTTCTTT.

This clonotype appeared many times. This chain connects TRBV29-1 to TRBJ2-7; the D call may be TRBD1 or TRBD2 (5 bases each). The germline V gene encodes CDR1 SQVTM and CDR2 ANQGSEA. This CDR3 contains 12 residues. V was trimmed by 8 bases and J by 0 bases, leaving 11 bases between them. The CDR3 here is CSPGHPSYEQYF. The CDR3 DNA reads TGCAGCCCGGGGCACCCCTCCTACGAGCAGTACTTC.

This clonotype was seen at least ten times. The CDR3 loop reads CASSPGETQYF. The CDR3 DNA reads TGTGCCAGCAGCCCTGGGGAGACCCAGTACTTC. This rearrangement joins TRBV7-6 to TRBJ2-5; D is unclear. CDR1 and CDR2 (germline): SGHVS, FNYEAQ. This CDR3 has 11 amino acids. V was cut by 5 bases and J by 5 bases, with 6 bases left in between.

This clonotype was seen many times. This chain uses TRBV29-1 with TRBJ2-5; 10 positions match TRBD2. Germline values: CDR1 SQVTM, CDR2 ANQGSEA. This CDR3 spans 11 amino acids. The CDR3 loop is CASGSAETQYF. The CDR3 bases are TGCGCTAGCGGGAGTGCTGAGACCCAGTACTTC. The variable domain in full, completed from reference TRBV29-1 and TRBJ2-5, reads SAVISQKPSRDICQRGTSLTIQCQVDSQVTMMFWYRQQPGQSLTLIATANQGSEATYESGFVIDKFPISRPNLTFSTLTVSNMSPEDSSIYLCASGSAETQYFGPGTRLLVL.

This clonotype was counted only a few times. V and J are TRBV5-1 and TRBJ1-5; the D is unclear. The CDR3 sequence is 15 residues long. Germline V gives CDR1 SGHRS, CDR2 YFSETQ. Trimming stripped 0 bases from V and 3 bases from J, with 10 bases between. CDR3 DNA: TGCGCCAGCAGCTTGGACAACCATCCCAATCAGCCCCAGCATTTT. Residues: CASSLDNHPNQPQHF.

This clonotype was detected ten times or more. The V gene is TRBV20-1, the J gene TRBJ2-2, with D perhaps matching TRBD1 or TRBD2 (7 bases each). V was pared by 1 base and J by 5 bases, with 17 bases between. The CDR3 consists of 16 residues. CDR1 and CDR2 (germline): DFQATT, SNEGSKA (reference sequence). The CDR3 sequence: CSARVPNQGGTGELFF. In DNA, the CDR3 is TGCAGTGCTAGAGTCCCCAATCAGGGGGGGACCGGGGAGCTGTTTTTT.

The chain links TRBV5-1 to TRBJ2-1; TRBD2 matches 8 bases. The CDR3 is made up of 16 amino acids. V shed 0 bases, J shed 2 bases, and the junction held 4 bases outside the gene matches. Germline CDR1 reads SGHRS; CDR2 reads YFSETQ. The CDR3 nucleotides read TGCGCCAGCAGCTTGGTTAGCGGGGTTACCTACAATGAGCAGTTCTTC. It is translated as CASSLVSGVTYNEQFF.

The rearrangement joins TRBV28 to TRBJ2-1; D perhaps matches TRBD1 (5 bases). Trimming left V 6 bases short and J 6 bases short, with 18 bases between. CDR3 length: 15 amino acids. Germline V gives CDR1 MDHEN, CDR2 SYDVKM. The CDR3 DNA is TGTGCCAGCAGGTCGAATCTTGGGGCGCGCAATGAGCAGTTCTTC. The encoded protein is CASRSNLGARNEQFF. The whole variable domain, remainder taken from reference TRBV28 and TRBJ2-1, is DVKVTQSSRYLVKRTGEKVFLECVQDMDHENMFWYRQDPGLGLRLIYFSYDVKMKEKGDIPEGYSVSREKKERFSLILESASTNQTSMYLCASRSNLGARNEQFFGPGTRLTVL.

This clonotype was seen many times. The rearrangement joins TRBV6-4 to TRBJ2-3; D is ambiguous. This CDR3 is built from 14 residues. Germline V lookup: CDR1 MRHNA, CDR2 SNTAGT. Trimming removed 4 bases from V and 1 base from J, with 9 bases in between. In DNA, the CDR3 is TGTGCCAGCAGTGCCATGGACGGCACAGATACGCAGTATTTT. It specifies CASSAMDGTDTQYF.

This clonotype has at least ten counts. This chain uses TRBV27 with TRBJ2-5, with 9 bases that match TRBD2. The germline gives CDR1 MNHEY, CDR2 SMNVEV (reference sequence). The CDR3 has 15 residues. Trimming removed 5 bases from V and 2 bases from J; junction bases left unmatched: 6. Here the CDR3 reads CASSPVAGAQETQYF. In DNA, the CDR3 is TGTGCCAGCAGTCCCGTAGCGGGAGCGCAAGAGACCCAGTACTTC.

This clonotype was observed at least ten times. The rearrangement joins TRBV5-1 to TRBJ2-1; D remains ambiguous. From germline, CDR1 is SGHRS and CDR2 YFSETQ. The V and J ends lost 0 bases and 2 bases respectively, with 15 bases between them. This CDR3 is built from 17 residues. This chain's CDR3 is CASSLAALAGPYNEQFF. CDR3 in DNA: TGCGCCAGCAGCTTGGCGGCGTTGGCAGGCCCCTACAATGAGCAGTTCTTC.

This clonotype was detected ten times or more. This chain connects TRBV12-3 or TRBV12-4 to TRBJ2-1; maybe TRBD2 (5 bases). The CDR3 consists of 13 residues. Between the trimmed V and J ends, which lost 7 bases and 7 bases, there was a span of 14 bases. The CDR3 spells CASTAGGRNEQFF. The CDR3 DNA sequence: TGTGCCAGCACCGCGGGCGGCCGTAATGAGCAGTTCTTC.

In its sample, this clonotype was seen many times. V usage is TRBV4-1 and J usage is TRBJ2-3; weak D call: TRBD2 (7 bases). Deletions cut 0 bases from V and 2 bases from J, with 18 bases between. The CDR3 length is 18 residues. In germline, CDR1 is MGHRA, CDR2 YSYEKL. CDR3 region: CASSQDMIRGGDTDTQYF. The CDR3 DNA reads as TGCGCCAGCAGCCAAGATATGATTCGAGGGGGGGACACAGATACGCAGTATTTT.

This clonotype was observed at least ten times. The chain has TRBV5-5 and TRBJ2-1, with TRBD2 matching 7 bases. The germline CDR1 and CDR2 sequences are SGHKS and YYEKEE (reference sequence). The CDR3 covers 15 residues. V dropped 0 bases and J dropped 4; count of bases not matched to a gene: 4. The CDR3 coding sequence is TGTGCCAGCAGCTTGGTACTAGCGACATACAATGAGCAGTTCTTC. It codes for CASSLVLATYNEQFF.

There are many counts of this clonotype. In DNA, the CDR3 is TGTGCCAGCAGTTGGGGCAGGCCCTCCACCTACGAGCAGTACTTC. Translation: CASSWGRPSTYEQYF. The chain has TRBV6-5 and TRBJ2-7, with D maybe TRBD1 (5 bases). Looked up from germline, CDR1 is MNHEY and CDR2 is SVGAGI. The CDR3 consists of 15 residues. Trimming pared 4 bases from V and 2 bases from J, leaving 15 bases between.

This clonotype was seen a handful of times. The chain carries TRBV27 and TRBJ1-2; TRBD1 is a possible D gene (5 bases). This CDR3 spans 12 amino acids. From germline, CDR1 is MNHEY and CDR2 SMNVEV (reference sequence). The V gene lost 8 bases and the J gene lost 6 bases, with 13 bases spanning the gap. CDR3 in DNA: TGTGCCAGCGGGGTCCGGGGGAATGGCTACACCTTC. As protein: CASGVRGNGYTF.

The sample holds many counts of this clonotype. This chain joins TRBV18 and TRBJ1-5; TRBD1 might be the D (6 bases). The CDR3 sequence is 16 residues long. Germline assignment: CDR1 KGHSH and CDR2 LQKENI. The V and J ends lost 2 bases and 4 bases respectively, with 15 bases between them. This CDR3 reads CASSPFETQGNQPQHF. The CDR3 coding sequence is TGTGCCAGCTCACCATTCGAGACACAGGGTAATCAGCCCCAGCATTTT.

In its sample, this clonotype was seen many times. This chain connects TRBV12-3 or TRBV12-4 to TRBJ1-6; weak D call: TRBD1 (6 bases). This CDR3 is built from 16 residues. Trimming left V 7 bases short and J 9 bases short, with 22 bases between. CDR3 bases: TGTGCCAGCAAGGATCTGGCCGGGACACTATCTTCACCCCTCCACTTT. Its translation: CASKDLAGTLSSPLHF.

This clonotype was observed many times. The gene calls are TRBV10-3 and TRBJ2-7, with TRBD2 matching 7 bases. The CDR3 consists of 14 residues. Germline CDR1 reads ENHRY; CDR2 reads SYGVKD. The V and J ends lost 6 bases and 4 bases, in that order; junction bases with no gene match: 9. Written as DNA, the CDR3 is TGTGCCATCAGCAGAAATGGCGGGAGTTACGAGCAGTACTTC. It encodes CAISRNGGSYEQYF.

The CDR3 region has the DNA TGCAGCGGCATCCGGGACAGGGGCACTGAAGCTTTCTTT. Translating gives CSGIRDRGTEAFF. V and J are TRBV29-1 and TRBJ1-1; TRBD1 aligns across 10 bases. The trim removed 7 bases at V and 4 bases at J, leaving 6 bases unmatched. CDR1 is SQVTM, CDR2 ANQGSEA, per germline. The CDR3 extends over 13 amino acids.

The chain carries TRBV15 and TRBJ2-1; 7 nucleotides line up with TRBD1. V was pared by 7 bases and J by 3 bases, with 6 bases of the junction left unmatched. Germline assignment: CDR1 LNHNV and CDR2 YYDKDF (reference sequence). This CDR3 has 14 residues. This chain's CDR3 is CATTRQGNYNEQFF. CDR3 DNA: TGTGCCACCACTCGACAGGGTAACTACAATGAGCAGTTCTTC.

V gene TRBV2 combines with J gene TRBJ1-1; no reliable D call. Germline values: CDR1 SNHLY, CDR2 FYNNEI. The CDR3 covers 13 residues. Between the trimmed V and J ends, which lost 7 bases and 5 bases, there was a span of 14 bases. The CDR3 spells CASTSVAGTEAFF. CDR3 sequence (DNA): TGTGCCAGCACCTCAGTGGCGGGGACTGAAGCTTTCTTT.